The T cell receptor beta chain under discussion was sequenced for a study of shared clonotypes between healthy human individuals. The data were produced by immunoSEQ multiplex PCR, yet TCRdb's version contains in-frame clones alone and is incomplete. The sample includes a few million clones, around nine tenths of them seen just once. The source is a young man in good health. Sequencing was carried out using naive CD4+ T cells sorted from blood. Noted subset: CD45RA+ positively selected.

CDR3 DNA sequence: TGTGCCAGCAGTGAATCCCCCGGGGCCTCCCAGCCCCAGCATTTT. Protein product: CASSESPGASQPQHF. The chain is built from TRBV25-1 and TRBJ1-5; the D gene is possibly TRBD1 (5 bases). Trimming left V 1 base short and J 7 bases short, with 14 bases between. Germline V gene lookup returns CDR1 MGHDK and CDR2 SYGVNS. The CDR3 extends over 15 amino acids.